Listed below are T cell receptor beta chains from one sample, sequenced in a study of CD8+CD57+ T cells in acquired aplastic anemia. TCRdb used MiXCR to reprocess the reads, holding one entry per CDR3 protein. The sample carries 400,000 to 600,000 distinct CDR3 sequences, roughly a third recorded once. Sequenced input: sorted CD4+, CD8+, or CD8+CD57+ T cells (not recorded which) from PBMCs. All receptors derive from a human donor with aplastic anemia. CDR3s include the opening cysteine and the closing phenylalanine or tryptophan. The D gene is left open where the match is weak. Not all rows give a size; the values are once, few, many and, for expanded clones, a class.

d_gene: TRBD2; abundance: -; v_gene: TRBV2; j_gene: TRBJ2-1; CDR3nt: TGTGCCAGCAGTGTTAGCGGGGGGCGTGATGAGCAGTTCTTC; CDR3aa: CASSVSGGRDEQFF
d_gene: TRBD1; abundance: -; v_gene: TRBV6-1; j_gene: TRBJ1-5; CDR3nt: TGTGCCAGCAGGTCCCCCGGGACAGGAGGGTTCGGTCAGCCCCAGCATTTT; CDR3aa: CASRSPGTGGFGQPQHF
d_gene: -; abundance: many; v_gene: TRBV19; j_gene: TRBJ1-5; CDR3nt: TGTGCCAGTAGTATAAGCAGGCAAGGCAATCAGCCCCAGCATTTT; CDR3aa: CASSISRQGNQPQHF
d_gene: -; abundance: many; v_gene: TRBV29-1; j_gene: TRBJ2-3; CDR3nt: TGCAGCGTTCGACCGGTCGGCAGGAGCACAGATACGCAGTATTTT; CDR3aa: CSVRPVGRSTDTQYF
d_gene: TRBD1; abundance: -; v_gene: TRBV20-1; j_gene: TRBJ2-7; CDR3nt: TGCAGTGCTAGAGCTTATGACAGGGACCTCTGCGAGCAGTACTTC; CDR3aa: CSARAYDRDLCEQYF
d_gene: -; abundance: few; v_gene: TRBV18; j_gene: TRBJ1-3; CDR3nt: TGTGCCAGCTCACCACCGAGTGGATTCTCTGGAAACACCATATATTTT; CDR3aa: CASSPPSGFSGNTIYF
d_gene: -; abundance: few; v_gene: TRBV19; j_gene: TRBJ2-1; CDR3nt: TGTGCCAGTAGTAGATACGGACAGAGCTCCTACAATGAGCAGTTCTTC; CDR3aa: CASSRYGQSSYNEQFF
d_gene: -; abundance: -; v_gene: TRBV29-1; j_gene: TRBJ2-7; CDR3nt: TGCAGCGTTCGTAGGGGTTCATACGAGCAGTACTTC; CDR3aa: CSVRRGSYEQYF
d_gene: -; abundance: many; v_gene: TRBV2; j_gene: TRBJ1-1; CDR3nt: TGTGCCAGTACCCTCGCCAGAGGGATGGGCACTGAAGCTTTCTTT; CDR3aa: CASTLARGMGTEAFF
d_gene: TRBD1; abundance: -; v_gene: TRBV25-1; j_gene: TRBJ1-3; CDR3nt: TGTGCCAGCAGTCAAACCGGGACAGGGAACTCTGGAAACACCATATATTTT; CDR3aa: CASSQTGTGNSGNTIYF
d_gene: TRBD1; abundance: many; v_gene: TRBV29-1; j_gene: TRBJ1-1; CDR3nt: TGCAGCGTTGAGGTTCCGGGACAGGTCACTGAAGCTTTCTTT; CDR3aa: CSVEVPGQVTEAFF
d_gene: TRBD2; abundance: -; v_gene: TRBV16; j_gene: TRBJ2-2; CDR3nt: TGTGCCAGCAGCCAACGCGGGAGCCAATCCGGGGAGCTGTTTTTT; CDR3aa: CASSQRGSQSGELFF
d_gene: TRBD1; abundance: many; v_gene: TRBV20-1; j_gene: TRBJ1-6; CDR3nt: TGCAGTGCTAGGGGGGACAGGGGGCTCTCCTATAATTCACCCCTCCACTTT; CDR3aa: CSARGDRGLSYNSPLHF
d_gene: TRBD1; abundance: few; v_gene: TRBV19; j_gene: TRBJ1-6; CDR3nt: TGTGCCTGGGGACAGGGAAAGGGTAATTCACCCCTCCACTTT; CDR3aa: CAWGQGKGNSPLHF
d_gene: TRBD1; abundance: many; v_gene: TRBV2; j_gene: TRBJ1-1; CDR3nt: TGTGCCAGCAGTGGTCAGGGGGCTCCTGAAGCTTTCTTT; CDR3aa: CASSGQGAPEAFF
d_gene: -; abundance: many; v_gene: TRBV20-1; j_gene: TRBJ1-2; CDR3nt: TGCAGTGCTAGCCCCCCAGCCCGTGGCTACACCTTC; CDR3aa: CSASPPARGYTF
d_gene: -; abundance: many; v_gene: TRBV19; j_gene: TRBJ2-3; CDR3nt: TGTGCCAGTAGTATAAACACCCCCACAGATACGCAGTATTTT; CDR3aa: CASSINTPTDTQYF
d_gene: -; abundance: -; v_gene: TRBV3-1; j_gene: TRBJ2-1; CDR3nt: TGTGCCAGCAGCCCAGACACAGGGTTGGGGTCCTACAATGAGCAGTTCTTC; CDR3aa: CASSPDTGLGSYNEQFF
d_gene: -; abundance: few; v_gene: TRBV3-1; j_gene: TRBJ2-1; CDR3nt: TGTGCCAGCAGCCGATGGGAGCCTTACAATGAGCAGTTCTTC; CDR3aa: CASSRWEPYNEQFF
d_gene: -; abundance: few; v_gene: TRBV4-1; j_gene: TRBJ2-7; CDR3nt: TGCGCCAGCAGCTCCTTGGGGGGCGGCGAGCAGTACTTC; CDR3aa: CASSSLGGGEQYF
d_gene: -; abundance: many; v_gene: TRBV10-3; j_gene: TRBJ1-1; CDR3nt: TGTGCCATCAGTGATTGGGGAGGGGTGAACACTGAAGCTTTCTTT; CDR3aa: CAISDWGGVNTEAFF
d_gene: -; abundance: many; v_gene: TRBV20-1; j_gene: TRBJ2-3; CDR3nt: TGCAGTAGCAGAAGCACAGATACGCAGTATTTT; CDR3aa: CSSRSTDTQYF
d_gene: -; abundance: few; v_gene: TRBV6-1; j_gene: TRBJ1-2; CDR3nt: TGTGCCAGCAGTGAATCGGTACTCCCTAACTATGGCTACACCTTC; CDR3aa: CASSESVLPNYGYTF
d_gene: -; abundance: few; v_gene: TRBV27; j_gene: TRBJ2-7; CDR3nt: TGTGCCAGCAGTGAGACCGGGACTGGGTACTTC; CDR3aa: CASSETGTGYF
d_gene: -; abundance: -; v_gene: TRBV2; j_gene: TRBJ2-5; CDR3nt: TGTGCCAGCATCCCAGGGGGGCAAAGAGAGACCCAGTACTTC; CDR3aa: CASIPGGQRETQYF
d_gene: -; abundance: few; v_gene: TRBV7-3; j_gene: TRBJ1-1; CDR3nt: TGCGCCAGCAGCTTGACGGGGGCAGGTACTGAAGCTTTCTTT; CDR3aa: CASSLTGAGTEAFF
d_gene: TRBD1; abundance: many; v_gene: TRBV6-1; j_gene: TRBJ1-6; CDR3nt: TGTGCCAGCAGCGGGACAGTGAGCTCCTATAATTCACCCCTCCACTTT; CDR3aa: CASSGTVSSYNSPLHF
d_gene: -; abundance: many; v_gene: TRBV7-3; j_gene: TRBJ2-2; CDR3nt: TGTGCCAGCAGCCCCAAGAACACCGGGGAGCTGTTTTTT; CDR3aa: CASSPKNTGELFF
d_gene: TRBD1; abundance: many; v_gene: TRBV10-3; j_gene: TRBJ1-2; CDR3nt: TGTGCCATCAGTGTGTCCGGGACAGCATATGGCTACACCTTC; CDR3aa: CAISVSGTAYGYTF
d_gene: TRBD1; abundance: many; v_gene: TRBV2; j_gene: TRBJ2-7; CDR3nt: TGTGCCAGCAGGGGACAGGGAGTATACGAGCAGTACTTC; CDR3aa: CASRGQGVYEQYF
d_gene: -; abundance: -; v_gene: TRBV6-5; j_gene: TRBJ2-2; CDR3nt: TGTGCCAGCAGTTTCTCCCCCCTCGGGCACACCGGGGAGCTGTTTTTT; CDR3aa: CASSFSPLGHTGELFF